This entry lists 14 T cell receptor beta chains sequenced from one sample in a study of T cells in Graves' hyperthyroidism and ophthalmopathy. Amplified regions were TCR beta CDR3 sequences from RNA transcripts. HTBI primers were employed in a first-round RT-PCR of the TCR CDR3. Each CDR3 protein gets one entry after TCRdb re-called the multiplex PCR reads with MiXCR. The data hold 610,000 or so distinct CDR3 sequences, with under 60% observed a single time. The specimen sequenced was peripheral blood or thyroid tissue (not recorded which). The receptors stem from a woman aged 18-29 years with Graves' hyperthyroidism.

This clonotype was seen ten or more times. The chain uses TRBV12-3 or TRBV12-4 and TRBJ1-5; 10 bases fit TRBD1. Germline trimming cut 6 bases from V and 4 bases from J; bases unmatched to any gene: 3. CDR3 length: 14 residues. DNA for the CDR3: TGTGCCAGCAGGGTGGGACAGGGGAATCAGCCCCAGCATTTT. Its translation is CASRVGQGNQPQHF.

The table lists this clonotype with a few counts. The chain links TRBV6-2 or TRBV6-3 to TRBJ2-2; D not certain. Between the trimmed V and J ends, which lost 8 bases and 5 bases, there was a span of 6 bases. The V gene's germline CDR1 is MNHEY and CDR2 SVGEGT. This CDR3 contains 11 residues. CDR3 protein: CASGKTGELFF. CDR3 coding DNA: TGTGCCAGCGGGAAGACCGGGGAGCTGTTTTTT.

This chain connects TRBV7-9 to TRBJ2-5; D is possibly TRBD2 (5 bases). Between the trimmed V and J ends, which lost 3 bases and 8 bases, there was a span of 13 bases. CDR3 length: 13 amino acids. Germline CDR1 is SEHNR and CDR2 is FQNEAQ (reference sequence). The CDR3 spells CASSFMEARTQYF. CDR3 nucleotides: TGTGCCAGCAGCTTTATGGAGGCGAGAACCCAGTACTTC.

The chain is built from TRBV12-3 or TRBV12-4 and TRBJ2-2; D gene unclear. V dropped 4 bases and J dropped 13 bases, with 16 bases sitting between them. The length of the CDR3 is 13 residues. The CDR3 coding sequence is TGTGCCAGCAGTTCATCCCTGATAGGGTGGCTGTTTTTT. Its protein is CASSSSLIGWLFF.

A few counts support this clonotype. CDR3 DNA: TGTGCCAGCAGTTCCAATACCCGACAGTTTGAAGCTTTCTTT. Translated: CASSSNTRQFEAFF. V and J are TRBV6-6 and TRBJ1-1; a weak D match, TRBD1 (5 bases). The germline gives CDR1 MNHNY, CDR2 SVGAGI (reference sequence). The V and J ends lost 4 bases and 7 bases respectively, with 16 bases between them. The CDR3 runs to 14 residues.

The J gene is TRBJ1-2, the V gene TRBV25-1; 7 nucleotides agree with TRBD1. Germline CDR1 and CDR2: MGHDK and SYGVNS. Trimming cost V 2 bases and J 5 bases; bases outside gene matches: 20. The CDR3 loop spans 19 amino acids. CDR3 sequence (DNA): TGTGCCAGCAGTGAAGTGGGGCGACAGGGAACATTCGGACGTTATGGCTACACCTTC. Translation gives CASSEVGRQGTFGRYGYTF.

This clonotype was detected many times. V usage is TRBV12-3 or TRBV12-4 and J usage is TRBJ1-1, with no clear D. This CDR3 is built from 12 residues. The V end was cut by 6 bases, the J end by 4 bases, with 9 bases between. CDR3 DNA sequence: TGTGCCAGCAGCCCGCTGGGCACTGAAGCTTTCTTT. It specifies CASSPLGTEAFF.

The chain couples TRBV10-3 to TRBJ2-2; the D call may be TRBD1 or TRBD2 (5 bases each). V lost 10 bases, J lost 6 bases, and 15 bases lay in between. CDR3 length equals 13 residues. The germline V gene encodes CDR1 ENHRY and CDR2 SYGVKD. The CDR3: CANGDPGPGELFF. CDR3 sequence (DNA): TGTGCCAACGGGGACCCGGGGCCCGGGGAGCTGTTTTTT.

Remarks on this clonotype: This CDR3 fails to terminate in the conserved phenylalanine or tryptophan, so it likely reflects a read error. The limits of the CDR3 on the DNA are not certain, so only TCRdb's listed CDR3 is given. The chain links TRBV11-3 to TRBJ2-5. The CDR3 region is 10 residues in length, termini included. The germline V gene encodes CDR1 SGHNT and CDR2 YENEEA. Here the CDR3 reads CASSLVAANT.

V gene TRBV27 combines with J gene TRBJ2-7; possibly TRBD1 for D (6 bases). From germline, CDR1 is MNHEY and CDR2 SMNVEV (reference sequence). This CDR3 comprises 15 residues. Trimming pared 8 bases from V and 1 base from J, leaving 18 bases between. CDR3 nucleotide sequence: TGTGCCAGCGGTCCAGGGACACCGATATCCTACGAGCAGTACTTC. This translates into CASGPGTPISYEQYF.

This clonotype was recorded at least ten times. The chain links TRBV6-5 to TRBJ1-2, with D possibly TRBD1 on 6 matching bases. The ends were cut back, 2 bases at V and 11 bases at J, with 15 bases in the middle. The germline gives CDR1 MNHEY, CDR2 SVGAGI. The CDR3 sequence is 13 residues long. The chain's CDR3 is CASSYRRTAQYTF. For the CDR3, the DNA is TGTGCCAGCAGTTACCGACGGACAGCGCAATACACCTTC.

In its sample, this clonotype was seen a few times. V gene TRBV3-1 combines with J gene TRBJ2-7; 7 positions match TRBD2. Germline trimming cut 0 bases from V and 7 bases from J; bases unmatched to any gene: 3. The CDR3 contains 13 residues. Looked up from germline, CDR1 is LGHDT and CDR2 is YNNKEL (reference sequence). CDR3 region: CASSQDWGLEQYF. In DNA form, the CDR3 reads TGTGCCAGCAGCCAAGATTGGGGACTAGAGCAGTACTTC.

The J gene is TRBJ2-5, the V gene TRBV7-9; the match to TRBD2 covers 11 bases. The CDR3 consists of 16 residues. Germline assignment: CDR1 SEHNR and CDR2 FQNEAQ (reference sequence). J was trimmed by 9 bases and V by 5 bases; bases with no gene match: 14. CDR3 in amino acids: CASSHLLAGVVEAQYF. In DNA, the CDR3 is TGTGCCAGCAGCCATTTACTAGCGGGAGTGGTGGAGGCCCAGTACTTC. Full variable domain (missing parts from reference TRBV7-9 and TRBJ2-5): DTGVSQNPRHKITKRGQNVTFRCDPISEHNRLYWYRQTLGQGPEFLTYFQNEAQLEKSRLLSDRFSAERPKGSFSTLEIQRTEQGDSAMYLCASSHLLAGVVEAQYFGPGTRLLVL.

The rearrangement joins TRBV7-6 to TRBJ1-5, with TRBD1 as a possible D gene (5 bases). The germline V gene has CDR1 SGHVS and CDR2 FNYEAQ. CDR3 length equals 16 residues. V dropped 3 bases and J dropped 2 bases, with 14 bases sitting between them. CDR3 sequence reads: CASSLVSRVGNQPQHF. The CDR3 nucleotides are TGTGCCAGCAGCTTGGTATCCAGGGTGGGCAATCAGCCCCAGCATTTT.